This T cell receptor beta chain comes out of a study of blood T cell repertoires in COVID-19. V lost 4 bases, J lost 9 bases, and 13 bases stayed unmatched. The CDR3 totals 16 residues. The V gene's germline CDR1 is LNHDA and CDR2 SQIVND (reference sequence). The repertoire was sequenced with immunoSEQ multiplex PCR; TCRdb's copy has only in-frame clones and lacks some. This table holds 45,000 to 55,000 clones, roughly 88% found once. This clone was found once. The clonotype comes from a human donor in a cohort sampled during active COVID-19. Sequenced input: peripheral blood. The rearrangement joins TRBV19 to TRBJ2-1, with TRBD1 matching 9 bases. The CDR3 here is CASSKLVGQGSGEQFF. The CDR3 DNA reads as TGTGCCAGTAGTAAGTTGGTCGGACAGGGGTCGGGTGAGCAGTTCTTC.